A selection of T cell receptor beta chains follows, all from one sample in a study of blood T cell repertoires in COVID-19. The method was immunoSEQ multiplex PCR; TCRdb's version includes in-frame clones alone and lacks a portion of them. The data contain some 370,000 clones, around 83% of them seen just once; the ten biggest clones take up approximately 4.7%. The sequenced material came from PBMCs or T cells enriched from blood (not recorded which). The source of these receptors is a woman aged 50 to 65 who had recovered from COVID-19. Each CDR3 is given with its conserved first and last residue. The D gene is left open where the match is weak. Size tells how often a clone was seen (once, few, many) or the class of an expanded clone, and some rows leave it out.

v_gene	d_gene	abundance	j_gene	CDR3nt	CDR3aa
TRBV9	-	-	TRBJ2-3	TGTGCCAGCAGCGTAGGTGGGGGAGAGCGGGCAGATACGCAGTATTTT	CASSVGGGERADTQYF
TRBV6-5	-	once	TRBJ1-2	TGTGCCAGCAGAACAGGGCCCCTTTTGGGCGGCTACACCTTC	CASRTGPLLGGYTF
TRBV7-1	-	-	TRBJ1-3	TGTGCCAGCAGCTCCCCTACCTTCGCGTCAGCCATACCCTACAGGGCCGACTCTGGAAACACCATATATTTT	CASSSPTFASAIPYRADSGNTIYF
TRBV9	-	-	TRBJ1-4	TGTGCCAGCAGCGTTGGGGCGGCGGGGAATGAAAAACTGTTTTTT	CASSVGAAGNEKLFF
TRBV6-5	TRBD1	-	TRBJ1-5	TGTGCCAGCAGTTACTCGTCGACAGGGGGGAATCAGCCCCAGCATTTT	CASSYSSTGGNQPQHF
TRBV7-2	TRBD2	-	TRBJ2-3	TGTGCCAGCAGCCCGCTAGCGGGGGGGCGGGAAGATACGCAGTATTTT	CASSPLAGGREDTQYF
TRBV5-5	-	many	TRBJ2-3	TGTGCCAGCAGCCCGAGAGTTGACACTACGCAGTATTTT	CASSPRVDTTQYF
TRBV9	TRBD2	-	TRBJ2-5	TGTGCCAGCAGCGGTGGGGGGGGACAAGAGACCCAGTACTTC	CASSGGGGQETQYF
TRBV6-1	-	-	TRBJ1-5	TGTGCCAGCAGTGACGGGGTTGATCAGCCCCAGCATTTT	CASSDGVDQPQHF
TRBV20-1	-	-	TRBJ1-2	TGCAGTGCTCATCCGGGTGAAGGCTACACCTTC	CSAHPGEGYTF
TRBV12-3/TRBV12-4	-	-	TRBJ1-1	TGTGCCAGCAGCCTTAGGGGCGACGAAGCTTTCTTT	CASSLRGDEAFF
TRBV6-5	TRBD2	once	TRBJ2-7	TGTGCCAGCAGTAACCCGGGACTAGCAACCTACGAGCAGTACTTC	CASSNPGLATYEQYF
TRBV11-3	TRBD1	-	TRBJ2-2	TGTGCCAGCAGCGAGAAGACAGGGCTCGGGGAGCTGTTTTTT	CASSEKTGLGELFF
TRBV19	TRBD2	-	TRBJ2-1	TGTGCCAGTAGTGGGACTAGCCACAATGAGCAGTTCTTC	CASSGTSHNEQFF
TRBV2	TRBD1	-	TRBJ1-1	TGTGCCACCATTCGGGACAGGGCCACTGAAGCTTTCTTT	CATIRDRATEAFF
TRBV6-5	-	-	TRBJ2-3	TGTGCCAGCAGTTACTCAGGAGGGGGCAGCTGGGATACGCAGTATTTT	CASSYSGGGSWDTQYF